This entry lists 22 T cell receptor beta chains sequenced from one sample in a study of cytomegalovirus exposure and HLA in healthy donors. The study ran its PCR with 60 Vbeta and 13 Jbeta primers. Measured with immunoSEQ multiplex PCR; TCRdb has only the in-frame clones, and not every one. In the table there are about 110,000 clones, more than 60% of which are singletons. The source material was PBMCs. Every receptor here comes from a man aged 55 to 70 in good health and CMV-seronegative.

This sequence joins TRBV7-2 and TRBJ2-2; D ambiguous. V gave up 1 base and J gave up 8 bases, with 11 bases separating them. From germline, CDR1 is SGHTA and CDR2 FQGNSA. CDR3 length: 14 residues. Here the CDR3 DNA reads TGTGCCAGCAGCTTAGGGGCCGGCCAGGGGGAGCTGTTTTTT. Its protein is CASSLGAGQGELFF.

This chain connects TRBV9 to TRBJ2-7; D is perhaps TRBD2 (6 bases). This CDR3 comprises 13 residues. Trimming left V 0 bases short and J 4 bases short, with 8 bases between. Germline V gives CDR1 SGDLS, CDR2 YYNGEE. CDR3 protein: CASSVGLAYEQYF. In DNA, the CDR3 is TGTGCCAGCAGCGTAGGGCTAGCGTACGAGCAGTACTTC. The variable domain in full, with the rest retrieved from reference TRBV9 and TRBJ2-7, is DSGVTQTPKHLITATGQRVTLRCSPRSGDLSVYWYQQSLDQGLQFLIQYYNGEERAKGNILERFSAQQFPDLHSELNLSSLELGDSALYFCASSVGLAYEQYFGPGTRLTVT.

The chain recombines TRBV4-3 with TRBJ1-6; D call uncertain. V was trimmed by 0 bases and J by 4 bases, leaving 7 bases between them. The CDR3 is 15 amino acids. The germline CDR1 and CDR2 sequences are LGHNA and YSLEER. The CDR3 is CASSQDPEYNSPLHF. The CDR3 DNA reads TGCGCCAGCAGCCAAGATCCGGAGTATAATTCACCCCTCCACTTT.

The chain is built from TRBV5-4 and TRBJ2-5; D is perhaps TRBD2 (5 bases). The CDR3 contains 13 residues. Per germline, CDR1 SGHNT and CDR2 YYREEE (reference sequence). Trimming took off 1 base at V and 5 bases at J, with 9 bases between the two ends. The CDR3 sequence is CASSLNTGETQYF. For the CDR3, the DNA is TGTGCCAGCAGCTTGAATACGGGGGAGACCCAGTACTTC.

V usage is TRBV2 and J usage is TRBJ2-5; D is perhaps TRBD1 (6 bases). The CDR3 length is 14 residues. Germline lookup yields CDR1 SNHLY and CDR2 FYNNEI. Trimming pared 8 bases from V and 2 bases from J, leaving 15 bases between. The CDR3 is CASVDRTPQETQYF. CDR3 nucleotides: TGTGCCAGCGTGGACAGAACCCCACAAGAGACCCAGTACTTC.

This chain links TRBV6-5 with TRBJ1-2; no firm D call. In germline, CDR1 is MNHEY, CDR2 SVGAGI. V was shortened by 5 bases and J by 3 bases, with 16 bases between the two germline ends. The CDR3 totals 15 residues. The CDR3 loop reads CASSPQGGLHYGYTF. CDR3 coding DNA: TGTGCCAGCAGTCCCCAAGGCGGGTTGCACTATGGCTACACCTTC.

Points on this clone: Sequence at one end of the junction differs from germline and may be a read error. The genes are TRBV11-2 and TRBJ2-5; D is perhaps TRBD1 (5 bases). This CDR3 spans 14 amino acids. Germline V CDR1 and CDR2: SGHAT, FQNNGV. The CDR3 region has the DNA TGTGCCAGCAGCTTAGATCTAGGTGGGGCTCAAATAAACTTC. Amino acid sequence: CASSLDLGGAQINF.

The V and J genes are TRBV5-1 and TRBJ1-6, with 7 bases lining up with TRBD1. V shed 6 bases, J shed 10 bases, and the junction held 13 bases outside the gene matches. The CDR3 is 15 amino acids. The V gene's germline CDR1 is SGHRS and CDR2 YFSETQ. CDR3 in DNA: TGCGCCAGCACCATCCGGGCAGGGGGAGGATCACCCCTCCACTTT. Protein product: CASTIRAGGGSPLHF.

This clone was seen just once. The gene calls are TRBV7-9 and TRBJ1-3; 7 bases fit TRBD1. Germline CDR1 is SEHNR and CDR2 is FQNEAQ (reference sequence). V shed 5 bases and J 0 bases; nucleotides not matched to a gene: 10. The CDR3 length is 17 residues. This CDR3 reads CASSPQSGGISGNTIYF. The CDR3 bases are TGTGCCAGCAGCCCTCAATCAGGGGGGATCTCTGGAAACACCATATATTTT.

J is TRBJ2-6 and V is TRBV5-4, with D uncertain. Trimming stripped 4 bases from V and 2 bases from J, with 7 bases between. Germline V CDR1 and CDR2: SGHNT, YYREEE (reference sequence). This CDR3 region has 14 residues. The CDR3 DNA reads as TGTGCCAGCAGCGAGGTCCCTGGGGCCAACGTCCTGACTTTC. It is translated as CASSEVPGANVLTF.

This clone was detected a few times. V gene TRBV5-5 combines with J gene TRBJ2-3, with unresolved D. CDR3 length: 15 amino acids. Germline V gene data show CDR1 as SGHKS and CDR2 as YYEKEE (reference sequence). V lost 4 bases, J lost 1 base, and 13 bases lay in between. CDR3 amino acids: CASSPPVYGTDTQYF. The CDR3 region has the DNA TGTGCCAGCAGCCCCCCGGTCTATGGCACAGATACGCAGTATTTT.

The rearrangement links TRBV6-5 to TRBJ2-7; 9 bases agree with TRBD1. J gave up 4 bases and V 5 bases, and 6 bases lay outside the gene matches. CDR3 length: 14 amino acids. CDR1 and CDR2 (germline): MNHEY, SVGAGI. In DNA, the CDR3 is TGTGCCAGCAGTGTACAGGGGGCAGGGTACGAGCAGTACTTC. Translated: CASSVQGAGYEQYF.

This clone was seen a handful of times. This chain joins TRBV15 and TRBJ2-1; 7 nucleotides match TRBD2. CDR3 length: 17 amino acids. The germline gives CDR1 LNHNV, CDR2 YYDKDF (reference sequence). The V and J ends lost 3 bases and 5 bases, in that order; junction bases with no gene match: 13. This CDR3 is CATSRGGSLGRDNEQFF. The CDR3, as DNA: TGTGCCACCAGCAGGGGGGGGAGTTTGGGTAGAGACAATGAGCAGTTCTTC.

This clone was seen more than once but under ten times. The CDR3 nucleotides are TGTGCCACCAGCAGAGATAGGGAGAGCTCTGGAAACACCATATATTTT. Translating gives CATSRDRESSGNTIYF. The V and J genes are TRBV15 and TRBJ1-3; D unresolved. Germline V gene sequence: CDR1 LNHNV, CDR2 YYDKDF (reference sequence). Trimming left V 0 bases short and J 0 bases short, with 9 bases between. The CDR3 extends over 16 amino acids.

V usage is TRBV9 and J usage is TRBJ2-3; TRBD1 is a possible D gene (6 bases). Trimming took 7 bases from V and 2 from J, leaving 17 bases between them. This CDR3 has 15 residues. CDR1 and CDR2 from the germline V gene are SGDLS and YYNGEE. This chain's CDR3 is CASGRQGRFTDTQYF. In DNA, the CDR3 is TGTGCCAGCGGAAGGCAGGGGCGATTCACAGATACGCAGTATTTT.

The J gene is TRBJ1-5, the V gene TRBV6-5; maybe TRBD1 (5 bases). V dropped 6 bases and J dropped 4 bases, with 16 bases sitting between them. Germline CDR1 reads MNHEY; CDR2 reads SVGAGI. CDR3 size: 15 residues. CDR3 sequence: CASRGTQRRNQPQHF. CDR3 nucleotide sequence: TGTGCCAGCAGGGGGACTCAGAGGAGAAATCAGCCCCAGCATTTT.

As concerns this clone: Germline and junction disagree at one end, which may indicate a read error. The chain is built from TRBV6-1 and TRBJ1-2; perhaps TRBD1 as D (5 bases). The CDR3 has 11 residues. CDR1 and CDR2 (germline): MNHNS, SASEGT. CDR3 loop: CASSGGQGCTF. CDR3 DNA: TGTGCCAGCAGTGGTGGACAAGGCTGCACCTTC.

The chain uses TRBV19 and TRBJ2-2; D is unclear. This CDR3 region has 13 residues. Germline assignment: CDR1 LNHDA and CDR2 SQIVND (reference sequence). The V end was cut by 7 bases, the J end by 0 bases, with 6 bases between. CDR3 sequence (DNA): TGTGCCAGTATCGACTCGAACACCGGGGAGCTGTTTTTT. It encodes CASIDSNTGELFF.

The chain is built from TRBV5-4 and TRBJ2-2, with TRBD1 identical over 7 bases. The CDR3 covers 15 residues. CDR1 is SGHNT, CDR2 YYREEE, per germline (reference sequence). J was trimmed by 5 bases and V by 4 bases; bases with no gene match: 8. The chain's CDR3 is CASSPGQVLTGELFF. CDR3 DNA: TGTGCCAGCAGCCCAGGACAGGTATTGACCGGGGAGCTGTTTTTT.

This clone showed up just a few times. The CDR3 spells CASSSGGGNQPQHF. CDR3 sequence (DNA): TGTGCCAGCAGTTCGGGGGGTGGCAATCAGCCCCAGCATTTT. The genes are TRBV28 and TRBJ1-5; D is perhaps TRBD1 (5 bases). The V gene's germline CDR1 is MDHEN and CDR2 SYDVKM. This CDR3 comprises 14 residues. Trimming stripped 4 bases from V and 2 bases from J, with 9 bases between.

The J gene is TRBJ1-6, the V gene TRBV19; tentatively, D is TRBD1 (6 bases). The V gene lost 3 bases and the J gene lost 9 bases, with 15 bases spanning the gap. In germline, CDR1 is LNHDA, CDR2 SQIVND (reference sequence). This CDR3 is 15 amino acids long. The CDR3: CASSITRGSPSPLHF. DNA of the CDR3: TGTGCCAGTAGTATTACCAGGGGATCTCCTTCACCCCTCCACTTT.

The chain links TRBV11-3 to TRBJ2-1, with 10 bases identical to TRBD2. Germline V lookup: CDR1 SGHNT, CDR2 YENEEA. With 4 bases clipped from V and 6 bases from J, the junction kept 3 bases outside the gene matches. This CDR3 spans 14 amino acids. The CDR3 spells CASSSAGGFNEQFF. The CDR3 region has the DNA TGTGCCAGCAGCTCAGCGGGGGGGTTCAATGAGCAGTTCTTC.